This T cell receptor (beta chain) is drawn from a study of T cells in Graves' hyperthyroidism and ophthalmopathy. General study points: Blood also held most thyroid clonotypes expanded beyond 0.001.

CDR1 MNHEY and CDR2 SVGAGI come from the germline V gene. The CDR3 runs to 14 residues. V was clipped by 2 bases and J by 6 bases; unmatched bases: 5. This clonotype was counted a few times. The antigen is not known. TCR beta CDR3 region amplification was performed from RNA transcripts. Initially, a first-round RT-PCR of the TCR CDR3 employed the HTBI primer set. TCRdb analysed the multiplex PCR reads with MiXCR anew, one entry per CDR3 protein. The repertoire holds about 520,000 distinct CDR3 sequences, with roughly a quarter as singletons. This receptor was identified in a woman under 40 with Graves' ophthalmopathy. This chain joins TRBV6-5 and TRBJ1-1, with 8 bases lining up with TRBD1. The sample consisted of blood. CDR3 in DNA: TGTGCCAGCAGTTACCGGACAGGGTACGCTGAAGCTTTCTTT. Its protein is CASSYRTGYAEAFF.